A single sample gave rise to the 17 T cell receptor beta chains below, sequenced in a study of tumor-infiltrating lymphocytes in primary liver carcinoma. From unsorted bulk tissue weighing roughly 18-31 mg, DNA and RNA were co-extracted. A constant-region primer served to make TCR beta cDNA from around 540 ng total RNA. Employing slightly modified ARM-PCR, three nested multiplex PCR rounds were run, and these gave rise to the TCR beta libraries. Investigators reported that the first two PCR rounds, at 10 to 11 cycles each, used TRBV1-TRBV30 forward primers with a C-beta reverse primer. TCRdb ran MiXCR on the multiplex PCR reads and lists one entry per CDR3 protein. The sample holds fewer than 90,000 distinct CDR3 sequences; roughly 72% are singletons and the top ten take roughly 21%. Sequenced sample: liver tumor tissue from sampling region 1. The subset was: tumor region T1, superior pole. The source of these receptors is a middle-aged man with primary liver carcinoma and hepatitis B virus infection.

The chain uses TRBV29-1 and TRBJ2-1; TRBD1 agrees at 10 bases. Germline V gene lookup returns CDR1 SQVTM and CDR2 ANQGSEA. This CDR3 is built from 14 residues. The DNA for the CDR3 is TGCGGCGAATTGCCGGGACAGGGGATGGACGAGCAGTTCTTC. Its translation is CGELPGQGMDEQFF.

The chain links TRBV11-2 to TRBJ2-7; TRBD2 aligns across 12 bases. The trim removed 0 bases at V and 2 bases at J, leaving 5 bases unmatched. The germline V gene encodes CDR1 SGHAT and CDR2 FQNNGV. The CDR3 extends over 17 amino acids. The CDR3 sequence: CASSLEAASGRAYEQYF. The CDR3 nucleotides are TGTGCCAGCAGCTTAGAGGCTGCTAGCGGGAGGGCCTACGAGCAGTACTTC.

A few counts support this clonotype. This sequence may be a read error, since a much larger clone differs from it by one base. CDR3 sequence: CVWAGHNEKLFF. The CDR3 DNA reads TGTGTCTGGGCGGGACACAATGAAAAACTGTTTTTT. The chain carries TRBV30 and TRBJ1-4; the D gene is possibly TRBD1 (6 bases). Germline assignment: CDR1 GTSNPN and CDR2 SVGIG (reference sequence). The CDR3 sequence is 12 residues long.

This chain joins TRBV29-1 and TRBJ2-1; D gene unclear. Deletions cut 7 bases from V and 6 bases from J, with 19 bases between. The CDR3 runs to 14 residues. From germline, CDR1 is SQVTM and CDR2 ANQGSEA. CDR3 DNA sequence: TGCAGCGCCCTCGGCAAGGGTGGCTTCAATGAGCAGTTCTTC. This encodes CSALGKGGFNEQFF.

Notes on this clonotype: The junction departs from the called germline gene at one end, perhaps through a read error. V usage is TRBV5-8 and J usage is TRBJ2-2, with TRBD2 as a possible D gene (6 bases). CDR1 is SGHTS and CDR2 is YDEGEE in the germline V gene. The CDR3 sequence is 14 residues long. CDR3 in amino acids: CTSSVRRESRELFF. The CDR3 nucleotides are TGTACCAGCAGCGTGCGGAGGGAATCCAGGGAGCTGTTTTTT.

Concerning this clonotype itself: Possible read error: a much larger clone is one base away. The CDR3 bases are TGTGCCAGCAGTCCCGGGACAGGGGATTGGGCCCCGTACTTC. Translated: CASSPGTGDWAPYF. V gene TRBV12-3 or TRBV12-4 combines with J gene TRBJ2-5; TRBD1 agrees at 10 bases. The CDR3 consists of 14 residues. J gave up 13 bases and V 5 bases, and 13 bases lay outside the gene matches.

The chain is built from TRBV6-1 and TRBJ2-7; D call uncertain. V dropped 3 bases and J dropped 2 bases, with 14 bases sitting between them. The CDR3 is made up of 15 amino acids. In germline, CDR1 is MNHNS, CDR2 SASEGT. The CDR3 spells CASSEYWYPTYEQYF. The CDR3 coding sequence is TGTGCCAGCAGTGAGTACTGGTATCCTACCTACGAGCAGTACTTC.

A remark on this clonotype: A read error may explain this, as a much larger clone is one base away. This chain joins TRBV28 and TRBJ2-3; TRBD2 matches at 12 bases. This CDR3 is 16 amino acids long. The germline CDR1 and CDR2 sequences are MDHEN and SYDVKM. The chain's CDR3 is CANSSLLAGGIDTQYF. Here the CDR3 DNA reads TGTGCCAACAGTTCCCTACTAGCGGGAGGAATTGATACGCAGTATTTT.

The chain has TRBV2 and TRBJ2-2; unclear D gene. The V gene lost 8 bases and the J gene lost 2 bases, with 12 bases spanning the gap. Germline assignment: CDR1 SNHLY and CDR2 FYNNEI. CDR3 size: 14 residues. As DNA, the CDR3 is TGTGCCAGCCGCCTGACCAGTAACACCGGGGAGCTGTTTTTT. It specifies CASRLTSNTGELFF.

Many counts were recorded for this clonotype. This chain uses TRBV6-6 with TRBJ2-5; 8 bases line up with TRBD2. The CDR3 sequence is 16 residues long. V lost 5 bases to trimming and J lost 2 bases; unmatched junction nucleotides: 10. From germline, CDR1 is MNHNY and CDR2 SVGAGI (reference sequence). CDR3 coding DNA: TGTGCCAGCAGTGATCCCATACTAGCGGTTCAAGAGACCCAGTACTTC. Residues: CASSDPILAVQETQYF.

This clonotype was seen a handful of times. Given a much more abundant clone one base away, this may be a read error. CDR3 sequence reads: CAISESIDNSPLHF. In nucleotides, the CDR3 is TGTGCCATCAGTGAGAGTATCGACAATTCACCCCTCCACTTT. This chain uses TRBV10-3 with TRBJ1-6; D remains ambiguous. V was clipped by 2 bases and J by 7 bases, with 9 bases between them. CDR1 is ENHRY and CDR2 is SYGVKD in the germline V gene. This CDR3 region has 14 residues.

The chain couples TRBV11-3 to TRBJ2-3, with 7 bases identical to TRBD2. Looked up from germline, CDR1 is SGHNT and CDR2 is YENEEA. This CDR3 is built from 14 residues. V shed 11 bases and J 3 bases; nucleotides not matched to a gene: 11. CDR3: CAGCLRGRTDTQYF. CDR3 sequence (DNA): TGTGCCGGCTGCTTACGCGGGAGAACAGATACGCAGTATTTT.

Only a few counts were recorded for this clonotype. A read error may be the cause here, since a much bigger clone is one base away. The V and J genes are TRBV28 and TRBJ2-2; tentatively, D is TRBD1 or TRBD2 (5 bases each). CDR1 and CDR2 from the germline V gene are MDHEN and SYDVKM. This CDR3 region has 12 residues. CDR3 loop: CASSLSTGDLFF. In DNA form, the CDR3 reads TGTGCCAGCAGCCTTAGCACCGGGGACCTGTTTTTT.

Comments on this clonotype: The conserved phenylalanine or tryptophan is not found at the CDR3 terminus, so this likely reflects a read error. The DNA is left out, because the CDR3 cannot be placed on it with certainty; the CDR3 is given as TCRdb lists it. This chain links TRBV6-5 with TRBJ1-5; the table's D call, TRBD1, has no DNA check behind it. CDR1 is MNHEY, CDR2 SVGAGI, per germline. The CDR3 spans 14 residues, counting both ends. CDR3: CASRTGGFNQPRHL.

The chain recombines TRBV4-2 with TRBJ2-3; the match to TRBD1 covers 8 bases. V was pared by 10 bases and J by 4 bases, with 16 bases of the junction left unmatched. The CDR3 covers 16 residues. Germline V gene data show CDR1 as LGHNA and CDR2 as YNFKEQ. DNA for the CDR3: TGTGCCATCAGTCATGCACAGGGGGTTGAGCCAGATACGCAGTATTTT. This sequence encodes CAISHAQGVEPDTQYF.

On this clonotype: The junction does not match germline at one end; this may be a read error. V usage is TRBV5-5 and J usage is TRBJ2-3; a weak D match, TRBD1 (5 bases). Germline CDR1 SGHKS, CDR2 YYEKEE (reference sequence). The CDR3 totals 16 residues. The CDR3 here is CANSLGHSTVADTQYF. CDR3 coding DNA: TGTGCCAACAGCCTGGGTCATTCGACAGTCGCAGATACGCAGTATTTT.

About this clonotype: A much larger clonotype is one base distant, so this may be a read error. This CDR3 is missing its conserved last phenylalanine or tryptophan, likely due to a read error. This chain uses TRBV2 with TRBJ1-4; 9 bases are shared with TRBD1. J lost 4 bases, V lost 2 bases, and 2 bases had no gene match. In germline, CDR1 is SNHLY, CDR2 FYNNEI. This CDR3 is 15 amino acids long. The CDR3 protein is CASSELTGGNEKLFL. CDR3 bases: TGTGCCAGCAGTGAATTGACAGGGGGTAATGAAAAACTGTTTTTG.